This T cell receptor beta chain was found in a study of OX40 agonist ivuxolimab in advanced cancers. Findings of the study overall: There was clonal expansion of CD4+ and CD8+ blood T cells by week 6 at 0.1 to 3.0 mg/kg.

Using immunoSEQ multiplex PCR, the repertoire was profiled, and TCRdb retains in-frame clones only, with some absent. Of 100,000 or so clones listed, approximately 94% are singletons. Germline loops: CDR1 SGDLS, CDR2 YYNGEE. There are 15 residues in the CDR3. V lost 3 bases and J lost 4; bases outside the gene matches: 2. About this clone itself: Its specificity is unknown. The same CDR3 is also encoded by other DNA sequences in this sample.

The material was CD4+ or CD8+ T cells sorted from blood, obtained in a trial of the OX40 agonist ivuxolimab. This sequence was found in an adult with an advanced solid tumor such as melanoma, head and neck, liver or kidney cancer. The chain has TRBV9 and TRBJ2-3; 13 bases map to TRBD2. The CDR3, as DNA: TGTGCCAGCAGCGGAACTAGCGGGGGGGCAGATACGCAGTATTTT. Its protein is CASSGTSGGADTQYF.